This is a list of T cell receptor beta chains from one sample in a study of Tregs in tolerant kidney transplant recipients. Produced via immunoSEQ multiplex PCR; TCRdb's table is partial and in-frame only. The sample yields about 110,000 clones, around 90% seen once. This sample comprised CD4+ T cells from blood, obtained before the transplant. The receptors were sampled from a human donor who received a combined kidney and bone marrow transplant. CDR3s include the opening cysteine and the closing phenylalanine or tryptophan. Each record gives: clone size, D gene, V gene, CDR3 length, J gene, CDR3 protein, CDR3 DNA. The D gene is left open where the match is weak. The size entry is marked missing in some rows and otherwise reads once, few, many or a size class.

>NA|TRBD2|TRBV6-1|15|TRBJ2-2
CASTGTSGKPGELFF
TGTGCCAGCACCGGGACTAGCGGGAAACCCGGGGAGCTGTTTTTT
>few|NA|TRBV7-8|13|TRBJ2-3
CASSLALLDTQYF
TGTGCCAGCAGCTTAGCTTTATTGGATACGCAGTATTTT
>NA|NA|TRBV6-1|13|TRBJ1-1
CASRGGADTEAFF
TGTGCCAGCAGGGGGGGTGCGGACACTGAAGCTTTCTTT
>NA|TRBD2|TRBV5-1|16|TRBJ2-1
CASRGSGASSYNEQFF
TGCGCCAGCAGGGGTAGCGGGGCCAGCTCCTACAATGAGCAGTTCTTC
>NA|TRBD2|TRBV29-1|17|TRBJ2-1
CSVGYLGRSGRGSEQFF
TGCAGCGTTGGCTACCTTGGAAGGAGCGGGAGGGGTAGTGAGCAGTTCTTC
>NA|TRBD1|TRBV9|16|TRBJ2-3
CASSQRDRGSTDTQYF
TGTGCCAGCAGCCAACGGGACAGGGGCAGCACAGATACGCAGTATTTT
>NA|NA|TRBV28|19|TRBJ2-2
CASSLYIRGGTFSTGELFF
TGTGCCAGCAGTTTATACATCCGGGGCGGGACCTTCTCCACCGGGGAGCTGTTTTTT
>NA|NA|TRBV9|13|TRBJ2-2
CASSVASTGELFF
TGTGCCAGCAGCGTAGCCAGCACCGGGGAGCTGTTTTTT
>once|TRBD1|TRBV4-2|15|TRBJ2-7
CASSHTGTGVYEQYF
TGTGCCAGCAGCCATACCGGGACAGGGGTGTACGAGCAGTACTTC
>NA|NA|TRBV9|14|TRBJ2-7
CASSVGGTAYEQYF
TGTGCCAGCAGCGTAGGAGGGACTGCCTACGAGCAGTACTTC
>NA|NA|TRBV25-1|14|TRBJ2-2
CASSRSGNTGELFF
TGTGCCAGCAGTCGGAGCGGGAACACCGGGGAGCTGTTTTTT